Each of the 15 T cell receptor beta chains below was sequenced from the same sample in a study of radiotherapy plus CTLA-4 blockade in lung cancer. The protocol was immunoSEQ multiplex PCR, while the TCRdb copy is restricted to in-frame clones and leaves out a portion. The profile shows roughly 86,000 clones, 75% to 90% of them singletons. The specimen was peripheral blood, collected from a patient treated with radiotherapy plus ipilimumab. All receptors derive from a human donor with non-small cell lung cancer who had stable disease on radiotherapy plus ipilimumab.

The CDR3 sequence: CASSPGKRFAGELFF. CDR3 nucleotide sequence: TGTGCCAGCAGCCCAGGAAAGAGGTTCGCCGGGGAGCTGTTTTTT. The chain couples TRBV14 to TRBJ2-2; no definite D call. This CDR3 spans 15 amino acids. The germline V gene has CDR1 SGHDN and CDR2 FVKESK. Between the trimmed V and J ends, which lost 4 bases and 6 bases, there was a span of 15 bases.

The V and J genes are TRBV11-2 and TRBJ1-5; 7 nucleotides match TRBD1. The germline gives CDR1 SGHAT, CDR2 FQNNGV. After removal of 1 base from V and 2 bases from J, the junction contained 5 bases not matched to a gene. The CDR3 extends over 16 amino acids. Written as DNA, the CDR3 is TGTGCCAGCAGCTTAGGGGCCCAGGGGGGCAATCAGCCCCAGCATTTT. It specifies CASSLGAQGGNQPQHF.

This clone was picked up one time. The J gene is TRBJ1-1, the V gene TRBV28; a weak D match, TRBD1 (5 bases). Trimming cost V 0 bases and J 5 bases, with 13 bases left between them. There are 15 residues in the CDR3. The V gene's germline CDR1 is MDHEN and CDR2 SYDVKM. DNA for the CDR3: TGTGCCAGCAGTTTATGGGCAGGGCGGGGGACTGAAGCTTTCTTT. This gives the protein CASSLWAGRGTEAFF.

The chain has TRBV9 and TRBJ2-5, with TRBD2 matching 10 bases. The germline V gene has CDR1 SGDLS and CDR2 YYNGEE. V lost 0 bases, J lost 2 bases, and 4 bases stayed unmatched. The CDR3 runs 16 residues. CDR3 nucleotide sequence: TGTGCCAGCAGCGTAGTAAGTAGCGGGGGGCAAGAGACCCAGTACTTC. Protein product: CASSVVSSGGQETQYF.

CDR3 bases: TGTGCCAGCAGCTTAGAAAGGGGGCTGGAGACCCAGTACTTC. Its translation is CASSLERGLETQYF. This chain joins TRBV11-2 and TRBJ2-5; 7 bases align to TRBD1. The CDR3 length is 14 residues. CDR1 is SGHAT, CDR2 FQNNGV, per germline. With V trimmed by 0 bases and J by 5 bases, 3 bases remained unmatched.

The V and J genes are TRBV5-8 and TRBJ2-5; perhaps D is TRBD1 or TRBD2 (5 bases each). Deletions cut 0 bases from V and 0 bases from J, with 6 bases between. CDR3 length equals 14 residues. Looked up from germline, CDR1 is SGHTS and CDR2 is YDEGEE. CDR3 in DNA: TGTGCCAGCAGCTTGGGGGGGAACCAAGAGACCCAGTACTTC. It translates to CASSLGGNQETQYF.

This sequence joins TRBV28 and TRBJ1-4; D is unclear. In germline, CDR1 is MDHEN, CDR2 SYDVKM. The germline V and J ends were trimmed by 1 base and 7 bases, with 16 bases remaining between them. This CDR3 has 16 amino acids. Written as DNA, the CDR3 is TGTGCCAGCAGTTTATATGTGGCCAGCGTTGGTGAAAAACTGTTTTTT. The encoded protein is CASSLYVASVGEKLFF.

This clone was recorded only once. This chain connects TRBV6-5 to TRBJ1-1, with 7 bases aligning to TRBD1. The length of the CDR3 is 15 residues. Germline V lookup: CDR1 MNHEY, CDR2 SVGAGI. V lost 5 bases to trimming and J lost 1 base; unmatched junction nucleotides: 7. DNA for the CDR3: TGTGCCAGCAGTAGGGCCGGGACAGCGAACACTGAAGCTTTCTTT. Amino acid sequence: CASSRAGTANTEAFF.

The V and J genes are TRBV7-9 and TRBJ1-1; unclear D gene. CDR3 size: 13 residues. Trimming took off 0 bases at V and 0 bases at J, with 2 bases between the two ends. Germline values: CDR1 SEHNR, CDR2 FQNEAQ (reference sequence). In DNA form, the CDR3 reads TGTGCCAGCAGCTTAGCGTTGAACACTGAAGCTTTCTTT. The encoded protein is CASSLALNTEAFF.

This sequence joins TRBV11-3 and TRBJ2-1; D possibly corresponds to TRBD2 (6 bases). The CDR3 is made up of 15 amino acids. Trimming took 5 bases from V and 6 from J, leaving 17 bases between them. Germline V CDR1 and CDR2: SGHNT, YENEEA. CDR3 nucleotide sequence: TGTGCCAGCAGCCCCAAGACTAGTAAGGGCAATGAGCAGTTCTTC. Translated, it gives CASSPKTSKGNEQFF.

The gene calls are TRBV6-1 and TRBJ1-4, with D perhaps TRBD1 (6 bases). Germline values: CDR1 MNHNS, CDR2 SASEGT. CDR3 size: 14 residues. V lost 2 bases, J lost 5 bases, and 9 bases lay in between. The CDR3 here is CASSEKGVNEKLFF. The CDR3 coding sequence is TGTGCCAGCAGTGAAAAGGGGGTCAATGAAAAACTGTTTTTT.

This chain connects TRBV5-1 to TRBJ2-7, with 7 positions matching TRBD1. The germline V gene has CDR1 SGHRS and CDR2 YFSETQ. Unmatched junction bases numbered 13, after V lost 4 bases and J lost 3 bases. There are 16 residues in the CDR3. CDR3 nucleotide sequence: TGCGCCAGCAGCCCGAAACCTAGGACAGGAGGCTACGAGCAGTACTTC. This translates into CASSPKPRTGGYEQYF.

The V call is TRBV2, the J call TRBJ1-3; 7 positions match TRBD1. Unmatched junction bases numbered 3, after V lost 0 bases and J lost 4 bases. The CDR3 sequence is 15 residues long. Germline assignment: CDR1 SNHLY and CDR2 FYNNEI. In DNA, the CDR3 is TGTGCCAGCAGTGAAGCCCGGACAGGCGGAAACACCATATATTTT. This encodes CASSEARTGGNTIYF.

This clone was counted a few times. The rearrangement joins TRBV28 to TRBJ2-7; D gene unclear. This CDR3 comprises 14 residues. The germline V gene has CDR1 MDHEN and CDR2 SYDVKM. Trimming pared 4 bases from V and 2 bases from J, leaving 12 bases between. The DNA of the CDR3 is TGTGCCAGCAGTTCTCCGGTAGGGACCTACGAGCAGTACTTC. Protein product: CASSSPVGTYEQYF.

Written as DNA, the CDR3 is TGTGCCAGCAGTGAACCCGGGACAGGGTCACAGCCCCAGCATTTT. Protein product: CASSEPGTGSQPQHF. This rearrangement joins TRBV2 to TRBJ1-5; the match to TRBD1 covers 9 bases. The CDR3 covers 15 residues. CDR1 is SNHLY, CDR2 FYNNEI, per germline. J was trimmed by 7 bases and V by 2 bases; bases with no gene match: 6.